This record covers a single T cell receptor beta chain. The data stem from a study of blood T cell repertoires in COVID-19. Germline trimming cut 1 base from V and 2 bases from J; bases unmatched to any gene: 7. The CDR3 consists of 17 residues. Looked up from germline, CDR1 is SNHLY and CDR2 is FYNNEI. Original analysis: Scientists estimated how many nucleated cells there were by amplifying reference gene primers. Profiling relied on immunoSEQ multiplex PCR, and the TCRdb table lists in-frame clones only, not all of them. That table is the source of V, J and clone size, and D and trimming were worked out from the DNA. The table has some 66,000 clones, around 84% seen once.

The TCR comes from a man aged 45-60 years with active COVID-19. Source material: peripheral blood. The chain is built from TRBV2 and TRBJ1-5; 8 bases fit TRBD1. CDR3 sequence reads: CASSEGGQGWGNQPQHF. DNA of the CDR3: TGTGCCAGCAGTGAAGGCGGACAGGGTTGGGGCAATCAGCCCCAGCATTTT.